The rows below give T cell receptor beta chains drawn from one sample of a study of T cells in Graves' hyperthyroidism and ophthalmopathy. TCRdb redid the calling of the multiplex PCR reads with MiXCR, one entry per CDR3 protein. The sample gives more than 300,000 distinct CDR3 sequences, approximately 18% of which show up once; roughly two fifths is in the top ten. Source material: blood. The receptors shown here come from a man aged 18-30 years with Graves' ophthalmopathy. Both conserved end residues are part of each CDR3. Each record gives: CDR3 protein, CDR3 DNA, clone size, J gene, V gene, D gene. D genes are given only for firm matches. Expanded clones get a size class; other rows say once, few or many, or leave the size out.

CDR3 protein: CASSETGTSYGYTF
CDR3 DNA: TGTGCCAGCAGTGAAACCGGGACGAGCTATGGCTACACCTTC
clone size: many
J gene: TRBJ1-2
V gene: TRBV6-1
D gene: -

CDR3 protein: CASSLNRGQEEQYF
CDR3 DNA: TGCGCCAGCAGCTTGAACAGGGGGCAGGAAGAGCAGTACTTC
clone size: many
J gene: TRBJ2-7
V gene: TRBV5-1
D gene: TRBD1

CDR3 protein: CASSATGEGSQYF
CDR3 DNA: TGTGCCAGCAGCGCAACAGGGGAAGGGAGCCAGTACTTC
clone size: few
J gene: TRBJ2-5
V gene: TRBV6-1
D gene: TRBD1

CDR3 protein: CASSHGGQGAHEQYF
CDR3 DNA: TGTGCCAGCTCACACGGGGGACAGGGGGCTCACGAGCAGTACTTC
clone size: -
J gene: TRBJ2-7
V gene: TRBV18
D gene: TRBD1

CDR3 protein: CASSQPPREPNEQFF
CDR3 DNA: TGTGCCAGCAGTCAACCCCCGCGGGAGCCAAATGAGCAGTTCTTC
clone size: many
J gene: TRBJ2-1
V gene: TRBV13
D gene: TRBD2

CDR3 protein: CASSSGGMFEQFF
CDR3 DNA: TGTGCCAGCAGTTCAGGAGGTATGTTTGAGCAGTTCTTC
clone size: -
J gene: TRBJ2-1
V gene: TRBV28
D gene: -

CDR3 protein: CASSPRWTEERYGYTF
CDR3 DNA: TGTGCCAGCAGCCCCCGCTGGACAGAGGAGCGCTATGGCTACACCTTC
clone size: many
J gene: TRBJ1-2
V gene: TRBV11-3
D gene: -

CDR3 protein: CASSAGLGETQYF
CDR3 DNA: TGTGCCAGCAGCGCCGGACTCGGGGAGACCCAGTACTTC
clone size: many
J gene: TRBJ2-5
V gene: TRBV2
D gene: -

CDR3 protein: CASSRRGRNSYNEQFF
CDR3 DNA: TGTGCCAGCAGCCGCAGGGGGCGGAACTCCTACAATGAGCAGTTCTTC
clone size: many
J gene: TRBJ2-1
V gene: TRBV11-1
D gene: TRBD1

CDR3 protein: CSAPDRVYEQYF
CDR3 DNA: TGCAGTGCGCCAGACAGGGTCTACGAGCAGTACTTC
clone size: many
J gene: TRBJ2-7
V gene: TRBV20-1
D gene: TRBD1

CDR3 protein: CASRGELGATDTQYF
CDR3 DNA: TGTGCCAGCAGGGGGGAATTGGGGGCCACAGATACGCAGTATTTT
clone size: few
J gene: TRBJ2-3
V gene: TRBV12-3/TRBV12-4
D gene: -

CDR3 protein: CASSLGQGETYEQYF
CDR3 DNA: TGTGCCAGCAGCCTGGGACAGGGGGAGACCTACGAGCAGTACTTC
clone size: many
J gene: TRBJ2-7
V gene: TRBV11-3
D gene: TRBD1

CDR3 protein: CASSLGGPGSNYEQFF
CDR3 DNA: TGTGCCAGCAGCTTAGGGGGGCCAGGGTCGAATTATGAGCAGTTCTTC
clone size: -
J gene: TRBJ2-1
V gene: TRBV7-9
D gene: -

CDR3 protein: CASSEVRPSEDYPYEQYF
CDR3 DNA: TGTGCCAGCAGTGAAGTCCGCCCCTCCGAAGACTACCCCTACGAGCAGTACTTC
clone size: many
J gene: TRBJ2-7
V gene: TRBV6-1
D gene: -

CDR3 protein: CASSGGTSTDTQYF
CDR3 DNA: TGTGCCAGCAGCGGGGGCACTAGCACAGATACGCAGTATTTT
clone size: few
J gene: TRBJ2-3
V gene: TRBV6-4
D gene: -

CDR3 protein: CASRKTTESSYNEQFF
CDR3 DNA: TGTGCCAGCAGAAAAACGACAGAAAGCTCCTACAATGAGCAGTTCTTC
clone size: -
J gene: TRBJ2-1
V gene: TRBV2
D gene: -

CDR3 protein: CASSAHRDRARVTEAFF
CDR3 DNA: TGTGCCAGCAGCGCCCACCGGGACAGGGCGAGGGTCACTGAAGCTTTCTTT
clone size: -
J gene: TRBJ1-1
V gene: TRBV2
D gene: TRBD1

CDR3 protein: CASNRGNTEAFF
CDR3 DNA: TGTGCCAGCAACCGAGGGAACACTGAAGCTTTCTTT
clone size: many
J gene: TRBJ1-1
V gene: TRBV12-3/TRBV12-4
D gene: -

CDR3 protein: CASSLYLGAQETQYF
CDR3 DNA: TGTGCCAGCAGTTTATACCTCGGGGCCCAAGAGACCCAGTACTTC
clone size: many
J gene: TRBJ2-5
V gene: TRBV27
D gene: -

CDR3 protein: CASSRRTGGNEQFF
CDR3 DNA: TGTGCCAGCAGTAGACGGACAGGGGGTAATGAGCAGTTCTTC
clone size: few
J gene: TRBJ2-1
V gene: TRBV12-3/TRBV12-4
D gene: TRBD1

CDR3 protein: CSARDPSGGPMFDEQFF
CDR3 DNA: TGCAGTGCTAGAGATCCTAGCGGGGGCCCCATGTTCGATGAGCAGTTCTTC
clone size: many
J gene: TRBJ2-1
V gene: TRBV20-1
D gene: TRBD2

CDR3 protein: CASSLAVGGADTGELFF
CDR3 DNA: TGTGCTAGCAGCTTAGCGGTCGGAGGGGCTGATACCGGGGAGCTGTTTTTT
clone size: -
J gene: TRBJ2-2
V gene: TRBV7-7
D gene: -

CDR3 protein: CASRPEASGVLFQYF
CDR3 DNA: TGCGCCAGCAGACCGGAGGCTAGCGGGGTCCTGTTTCAGTACTTC
clone size: few
J gene: TRBJ2-4
V gene: TRBV5-1
D gene: TRBD2

CDR3 protein: CASLLGRGSLSKNIQYF
CDR3 DNA: TGTGCCAGCCTATTAGGCAGGGGGTCCCTTTCCAAAAACATTCAGTACTTC
clone size: few
J gene: TRBJ2-4
V gene: TRBV6-2/TRBV6-3
D gene: TRBD1

CDR3 protein: CASSLGQINDNEQFF
CDR3 DNA: TGCGCCAGCAGCTTGGGACAGATAAATGACAATGAGCAGTTCTTC
clone size: many
J gene: TRBJ2-1
V gene: TRBV5-1
D gene: -

CDR3 protein: CASSYSSSQETQYF
CDR3 DNA: TGTGCCAGCAGTTACTCGAGCAGCCAAGAGACCCAGTACTTC
clone size: many
J gene: TRBJ2-5
V gene: TRBV6-6
D gene: -

CDR3 protein: CASNPGGDYEQYF
CDR3 DNA: TGTGCCAGCAACCCCGGCGGGGACTACGAGCAGTACTTC
clone size: many
J gene: TRBJ2-7
V gene: TRBV2
D gene: -

CDR3 protein: CASSPRGLLASYEQYF
CDR3 DNA: TGTGCCAGCAGCCCCAGGGGTCTGTTGGCGTCCTACGAGCAGTACTTC
clone size: many
J gene: TRBJ2-7
V gene: TRBV13
D gene: -